These 9 T cell receptor beta chains were sequenced from one sample in a study of blood T cell repertoires in COVID-19. Clones were read by immunoSEQ multiplex PCR, and TCRdb kept only the in-frame ones, dropping some. The sample holds about 180,000 clones, about 82% seen once. The sequencing sample was made of PBMCs or T cells enriched from blood (not recorded which). The receptors shown here come from a woman in her 30s who had recovered from COVID-19.

V and J are TRBV2 and TRBJ1-3, with unresolved D. Germline CDR1 is SNHLY and CDR2 is FYNNEI. Trimming cost V 2 bases and J 2 bases, with 10 bases left between them. The CDR3 loop spans 15 amino acids. CDR3: CASSEIALPGNTIYF. For the CDR3, the DNA is TGTGCCAGCAGTGAAATAGCCCTGCCTGGAAACACCATATATTTT.

The chain couples TRBV5-1 to TRBJ2-5, with D possibly matching TRBD2 (6 bases). Germline V gene sequence: CDR1 SGHRS, CDR2 YFSETQ. The CDR3 runs 13 residues. Trimming pared 2 bases from V and 2 bases from J, leaving 7 bases between. CDR3 in DNA: TGCGCCAGCAGCTTCGGAGGGCAAGAGACCCAGTACTTC. This encodes CASSFGGQETQYF.

This clone was counted a few times. The chain has TRBV19 and TRBJ2-4, with 12 bases matching TRBD1. The CDR3 runs 16 residues. CDR1 is LNHDA and CDR2 is SQIVND in the germline V gene (reference sequence). The ends lost 5 bases at V and 6 bases at J; junction bases unmatched: 8. CDR3 in DNA: TGTGCCAGTAGTGGCGCGGGACAGGGGGCGAGAAACATTCAGTACTTC. This translates into CASSGAGQGARNIQYF.

The rearrangement uses TRBV27 and TRBJ2-1; tentatively, D is TRBD2 (5 bases). Trimming shortened V by 3 bases and J by 7 bases, and 16 bases separated the two germline ends. Germline V gene lookup returns CDR1 MNHEY and CDR2 SMNVEV (reference sequence). The CDR3 covers 15 residues. Written as DNA, the CDR3 is TGTGCCAGCAGTTTTCGAGGGTCCGACCCGAATGAGCAGTTCTTC. Protein sequence: CASSFRGSDPNEQFF.

This clone was seen only a few times. The CDR3: CAWDSGRQSSYEQYF. CDR3 bases: TGTGCCTGGGATAGCGGGAGGCAAAGCTCCTACGAGCAGTACTTC. The chain uses TRBV30 and TRBJ2-7; 10 nucleotides match TRBD2. The germline V gene encodes CDR1 GTSNPN and CDR2 SVGIG (reference sequence). CDR3 length equals 15 residues. Losses at the gene ends were 5 bases for V and 0 bases for J; bases not matched to a gene: 7.

The chain links TRBV5-1 to TRBJ2-7, with TRBD2 matching 8 bases. With V trimmed by 4 bases and J by 7 bases, 10 bases remained unmatched. The CDR3 has 14 amino acids. Germline V lookup: CDR1 SGHRS, CDR2 YFSETQ. The CDR3 here is CASSPGLATEEQYF. The CDR3, as DNA: TGCGCCAGCAGCCCCGGACTAGCTACTGAAGAGCAGTACTTC.

This chain connects TRBV19 to TRBJ1-5; 7 nucleotides line up with TRBD1. Per germline, CDR1 LNHDA and CDR2 SQIVND (reference sequence). The CDR3 length is 14 residues. V shed 3 bases, J shed 4 bases, and the junction held 3 bases outside the gene matches. In DNA form, the CDR3 reads TGTGCCAGTAGTATGGACAGGTCAAATCAGCCCCAGCATTTT. It codes for CASSMDRSNQPQHF.

The V gene is TRBV19, the J gene TRBJ1-5; no reliable D call. CDR3 size: 13 residues. Germline values: CDR1 LNHDA, CDR2 SQIVND (reference sequence). V was trimmed by 8 bases and J by 1 base, leaving 9 bases between them. The CDR3 DNA follows: TGTGCCAGTGGAGGATTCAGCAATCAGCCCCAGCATTTT. Protein: CASGGFSNQPQHF.

The rearrangement joins TRBV27 to TRBJ1-2; 9 nucleotides line up with TRBD1. Germline values: CDR1 MNHEY, CDR2 SMNVEV (reference sequence). CDR3 length: 15 amino acids. The junction had 10 bases not matched to a gene; V was cut back by 6 bases and J by 5 bases. DNA for the CDR3: TGTGCCAGCAGCTCGCGGGGGACAGGGCCATATGGCTACACCTTC. It yields the protein CASSSRGTGPYGYTF.